These 22 T cell receptor beta chains originate from one sample sequenced in a study of regulatory T cells in long-lasting Graves disease. Time point denoted: persistent/refractory GD, antithyroid drugs over 5 years with positive TRAb. Scientists built the TCR library using RNA that was extracted from PBMCs. Sequencing libraries for TCR beta were prepared with iRepertoire HTBI primers and Arm-PCR of CDR3 regions. MiXCR, applied by TCRdb to the multiplex PCR reads, yields one record per CDR3 protein. The sample records about 470,000 distinct CDR3 sequences, about 20% being singletons. Here the sequenced sample was peripheral blood mononuclear cells (PBMCs), taken when the disease was refractory, from a patient treated with antithyroid drugs. These receptors all stem from a female donor with Graves disease.

In the case of this clonotype: A much larger clone differs from this one at a single base, so this may be a read error. The rearrangement uses TRBV11-2 and TRBJ2-7, with D perhaps TRBD1 or TRBD2 (5 bases each). There are 15 residues in the CDR3. Germline V CDR1 and CDR2: SGHAT, FQNNGV. Trimming pared 4 bases from V and 4 bases from J, leaving 17 bases between. As DNA, the CDR3 is TGTGCCAGCAGCTCCACATGGGGCAGGGAGTACGAGCAGTACTTC. Amino acid sequence: CASSSTWGREYEQYF.

The chain employs TRBV2 and TRBJ2-1; TRBD1 is a possible D gene (6 bases). Germline CDR1 and CDR2: SNHLY and FYNNEI. The CDR3 is 15 amino acids. Trimming removed 4 bases from V and 1 base from J, with 11 bases in between. Here the CDR3 reads CASSGSGDSYNEQFF. CDR3 in DNA: TGTGCCAGCAGTGGATCAGGGGATTCCTACAATGAGCAGTTCTTC.

This clonotype was counted many times. V gene TRBV27 combines with J gene TRBJ2-2; D remains unclear. This CDR3 region has 12 residues. Germline values: CDR1 MNHEY, CDR2 SMNVEV (reference sequence). V lost 2 bases, J lost 7 bases, and 5 bases lay in between. CDR3 protein: CASSLTGGELFF. CDR3 nucleotide sequence: TGTGCCAGCAGTTTAACCGGCGGGGAGCTGTTTTTT.

This clonotype was seen a handful of times. For the CDR3, the DNA is TGTGCCTGGAGTTCAGGGGAAGGCAATCAGCCCCAGCATTTT. Its translation is CAWSSGEGNQPQHF. The chain carries TRBV30 and TRBJ1-5; a weak D match, TRBD1 (6 bases). CDR1 is GTSNPN, CDR2 SVGIG, per germline (reference sequence). V lost 2 bases and J 2 bases, leaving 10 bases between the germline ends. This CDR3 is 14 amino acids long.

This clonotype was counted at least ten times. The rearrangement uses TRBV6-1 and TRBJ1-2; tentative D call: TRBD1 (5 bases). Between the trimmed V and J ends, which lost 6 bases and 4 bases, there was a span of 15 bases. From germline, CDR1 is MNHNS and CDR2 SASEGT. This CDR3 is built from 14 residues. This chain's CDR3 is CASRVTDRGYGYTF. The CDR3 bases are TGTGCCAGCAGGGTGACAGACAGAGGCTATGGCTACACCTTC.

As DNA, the CDR3 is TGTGCCAGCAGCGGGGACAGGGGAGTCGGTCAGCCCCAGCATTTT. Protein sequence: CASSGDRGVGQPQHF. The chain recombines TRBV6-1 with TRBJ1-5; the match to TRBD1 covers 10 bases. Germline values: CDR1 MNHNS, CDR2 SASEGT. This CDR3 is 15 amino acids long. Germline trimming cut 6 bases from V and 6 bases from J; bases unmatched to any gene: 8.

This clonotype was seen a handful of times. The V call is TRBV2, the J call TRBJ1-3, with D uncertain. CDR1 SNHLY and CDR2 FYNNEI come from the germline V gene. The CDR3 has 13 amino acids. Trimming left V 11 bases short and J 2 bases short, with 13 bases between. CDR3 amino acids: CAYSFGPGNTIYF. The CDR3, as DNA: TGTGCCTATTCCTTTGGGCCTGGAAACACCATATATTTT.

With regard to this clonotype: Being one base from a much bigger clone, this may be a read error. The genes are TRBV7-9 and TRBJ2-7; 8 bases map to TRBD1. Trimming removed 5 bases from V and 3 bases from J; junction bases left unmatched: 15. The CDR3 is 17 residues long. The germline V gene encodes CDR1 SEHNR and CDR2 FQNEAQ (reference sequence). The CDR3: CASSHFGQGASFYEQYF. The CDR3 DNA is TGTGCCAGCAGCCATTTTGGACAGGGAGCCAGCTTCTACGAGCAGTACTTC.

About this clonotype itself: A much bigger clone sits one base away, suggesting this may be a read error. The chain employs TRBV6-1 and TRBJ2-4, with a tentative D call TRBD1 (6 bases). The end of the DNA fits TRBJ1-2 better, so the J call may be wrong. The CDR3 is made up of 17 amino acids. Looked up from germline, CDR1 is MNHNS and CDR2 is SASEGT. The CDR3 loop is CASSREHGQPSPYDYTF. The DNA of the CDR3 is TGTGCCAGCAGTCGCGAGCACGGACAGCCCTCCCCCTATGACTACACCTTC.

This clonotype appeared many times. The chain combines TRBV11-1 with TRBJ2-5; D is perhaps TRBD2 (6 bases). CDR1 and CDR2 (germline): SGHAT, FQDESV (reference sequence). This CDR3 region has 15 residues. V was clipped by 1 base and J by 1 base, with 10 bases between them. CDR3 nucleotide sequence: TGTGCCAGCAGCTTAGGTACTAGCATCCAAGAGACCCAGTACTTC. Encoded protein: CASSLGTSIQETQYF.

There are many counts of this clonotype. The chain employs TRBV2 and TRBJ2-4; 11 bases are a match to TRBD2. Trimming took 5 bases from V and 7 from J; bases not matched to a gene: 4. The length of the CDR3 is 14 residues. Germline loops: CDR1 SNHLY, CDR2 FYNNEI. The CDR3 DNA sequence: TGTGCCAGCAGTCCCCTAGCGGGAGGTAACATTCAGTACTTC. Its translation is CASSPLAGGNIQYF.

This clonotype was seen many times. The V call is TRBV11-2, the J call TRBJ1-2; D may be TRBD1 (5 bases). The CDR3 is 15 amino acids. Germline CDR1 is SGHAT and CDR2 is FQNNGV. V was trimmed by 0 bases and J by 5 bases, leaving 13 bases between them. The CDR3 coding sequence is TGTGCCAGCAGCTTAGATGGGGCGGGGCCTTATGGCTACACCTTC. Protein product: CASSLDGAGPYGYTF.

This clonotype was seen a single time. The chain links TRBV5-1 to TRBJ2-5; 7 bases are a match to TRBD1. Germline values: CDR1 SGHRS, CDR2 YFSETQ. V was clipped by 4 bases and J by 2 bases; unmatched bases: 11. The CDR3 spans 16 residues. The CDR3 nucleotides read TGCGCCAGCAGCCGAAGACCGAGGGACAGTCAAGAGACCCAGTACTTC. Translation gives CASSRRPRDSQETQYF.

As for this clonotype: A read error is the likely source, as a far larger clone sits one nucleotide away. The rearrangement joins TRBV6-4 to TRBJ1-5; TRBD1 matches at 10 bases. V lost 6 bases, J lost 7 bases, and 9 bases stayed unmatched. This CDR3 contains 15 residues. CDR1 and CDR2 from the germline V gene are MRHNA and SNTAGT. In nucleotides, the CDR3 is TGTGCCAGCAGGAGACAGGGGGCAGGAGTCCAGCCCCAGCATTTT. This sequence encodes CASRRQGAGVQPQHF.

This clonotype has a count of ten or more. J is TRBJ1-1 and V is TRBV3-1, with D unresolved. Per the germline V gene, CDR1 is LGHDT and CDR2 is YNNKEL (reference sequence). V lost 1 base and J 7 bases, leaving 10 bases between the germline ends. The CDR3 totals 13 residues. CDR3 loop: CASSQAASGEAFF. CDR3 DNA: TGTGCCAGCAGCCAAGCTGCGAGCGGTGAAGCTTTCTTT. The full variable domain, with the rest looked up from reference TRBV3-1 and TRBJ1-1, is DTAVSQTPKYLVTQMGNDKSIKCEQNLGHDTMYWYKQDSKKFLKIMFSYNNKELIINETVPNRFSPKSPDKAHLNLHINSLELGDSAVYFCASSQAASGEAFFGQGTRLTVV.

In nucleotides, the CDR3 is TGTGCCAGTGAGCAGGGCTACGAGCAGTACTTC. Its translation is CASEQGYEQYF. The gene calls are TRBV28 and TRBJ2-7; D perhaps matches TRBD1 (5 bases). The germline gives CDR1 MDHEN, CDR2 SYDVKM. V was trimmed by 9 bases and J by 3 bases, leaving 9 bases between them. This CDR3 region has 11 residues.

This clonotype was observed at least ten times. V and J are TRBV12-3 or TRBV12-4 and TRBJ1-1; no firm D call. V was cut by 5 bases and J by 7 bases, with 11 bases left in between. The CDR3 totals 12 residues. The CDR3 reads CASSLGLLEAFF. CDR3 nucleotide sequence: TGTGCCAGCAGTCTAGGGTTACTTGAAGCTTTCTTT.

The J gene is TRBJ2-4, the V gene TRBV6-5; D tentatively fits TRBD1 or TRBD2 (6 bases each). CDR1 and CDR2 (germline): MNHEY, SVGAGI. The CDR3 covers 16 residues. V lost 2 bases and J lost 2, with 13 bases in between. The CDR3 region has the DNA TGTGCCAGCAGTTACCACAACAGGGACTCCAAAAACATTCAGTACTTC. As protein: CASSYHNRDSKNIQYF.

The chain uses TRBV25-1 and TRBJ1-1; perhaps TRBD1 as D (5 bases). Germline lookup yields CDR1 MGHDK and CDR2 SYGVNS. Trimming took off 6 bases at V and 2 bases at J, with 16 bases between the two ends. The CDR3 covers 15 residues. The CDR3 DNA follows: TGTGCCAGCAGGCCCCAGGAGGGGATTAACACTGAAGCTTTCTTT. Residues: CASRPQEGINTEAFF. The whole variable domain, filled in from reference TRBV25-1 and TRBJ1-1, reads EADIYQTPRYLVIGTGKKITLECSQTMGHDKMYWYQQDPGMELHLIHYSYGVNSTEKGDLSSESTVSRIRTEHFPLTLESARPSHTSQYLCASRPQEGINTEAFFGQGTRLTVV.

This clonotype was seen ten or more times. The V and J genes are TRBV20-1 and TRBJ2-6; TRBD2 is a possible D gene (5 bases). Germline CDR1 is DFQATT and CDR2 is SNEGSKA (reference sequence). Trimming removed 0 bases at V and 3 bases at J, with 9 bases between. This CDR3 is 15 amino acids long. Here the CDR3 reads CSARDTRVGANVLTF. The CDR3 DNA reads as TGCAGTGCTAGAGATACGAGGGTTGGGGCCAACGTCCTGACTTTC.

This rearrangement joins TRBV18 to TRBJ2-7; the D gene is possibly TRBD1 (6 bases). The germline gives CDR1 KGHSH, CDR2 LQKENI. The germline V and J ends were trimmed by 2 bases and 7 bases, with 12 bases remaining between them. The CDR3 is 13 residues long. CDR3 residues: CASSPLTGSEQYF. CDR3 sequence (DNA): TGTGCCAGCTCACCATTAACAGGGAGTGAGCAGTACTTC.

A note on this clonotype: This is likely a read error, given that the CDR3 carries no conserved phenylalanine or tryptophan at its end. The limits of the CDR3 on the DNA are not certain, so only TCRdb's listed CDR3 is given. V is TRBV12-3 or TRBV12-4 and J is TRBJ2-2; the listed D gene, TRBD1, was not tested against the DNA. The CDR3 spans 8 amino acids, including both terminal residues. This CDR3 reads CASSFPPG.